What follows are 28 T cell receptor beta chains derived from one specimen sequenced in a study of blood T cell repertoires in COVID-19. Method: immunoSEQ multiplex PCR; TCRdb's copy keeps in-frame clones and lacks some. The sample lists roughly 160,000 clones; around 87% were seen once. The sequenced sample was peripheral blood. The receptors were sampled from an elderly woman with COVID-19, enrolled during active disease.

J is TRBJ1-4 and V is TRBV7-3, with D uncertain. The V end lost 3 bases, the J end lost 7 bases, and 9 bases lay between the germline ends. The CDR3 sequence is 13 residues long. Per the germline V gene, CDR1 is SGHTA and CDR2 is FQGTGA. The CDR3 reads CASSFGRGEKLFF. In nucleotides, the CDR3 is TGTGCCAGCAGCTTCGGACGGGGTGAAAAACTGTTTTTT.

This chain uses TRBV6-5 with TRBJ2-3; 10 bases line up with TRBD1. V lost 6 bases to trimming and J lost 5 bases; unmatched junction nucleotides: 8. This CDR3 is 15 amino acids long. CDR1 MNHEY and CDR2 SVGAGI come from the germline V gene. CDR3 nucleotide sequence: TGTGCCAGCAGAGAGGACAGGGGGACGGGAGATACGCAGTATTTT. Translating it yields CASREDRGTGDTQYF.

This clone was counted a few times. Its ends do not fully match the called genes, so a read error is possible. CDR3 bases: TGTGCCACCAGCAGAACCCCCGGGACAGGGTCGGTGCAGGCTTTT. Encoded protein: CATSRTPGTGSVQAF. V usage is TRBV15 and J usage is TRBJ1-3; 9 bases agree with TRBD1. Germline V lookup: CDR1 LNHNV, CDR2 YYDKDF (reference sequence). The CDR3 consists of 15 residues.

This rearrangement joins TRBV11-2 to TRBJ1-1; tentative D call: TRBD1 (5 bases). Trimming removed 1 base from V and 7 bases from J, with 10 bases in between. Germline V lookup: CDR1 SGHAT, CDR2 FQNNGV. The CDR3 extends over 13 amino acids. CDR3 nucleotides: TGTGCCAGCAGCTTAGGGGGCAGGGTTGAAGCTTTCTTT. It yields the protein CASSLGGRVEAFF.

This clone was seen once. The rearrangement links TRBV4-3 to TRBJ2-1; D is perhaps TRBD2 (6 bases). CDR1 and CDR2 (germline): LGHNA, YSLEER. V was trimmed by 1 base and J by 5 bases, leaving 18 bases between them. This CDR3 is built from 17 residues. The CDR3 protein is CASSQASRGTFNNEQFF. For the CDR3, the DNA is TGCGCCAGCAGCCAAGCTTCCCGGGGGACTTTTAACAATGAGCAGTTCTTC.

The chain combines TRBV6-5 with TRBJ2-6; D remains unclear. Germline-derived CDR1 and CDR2 are MNHEY and SVGAGI. With 7 bases removed from V and 1 base from J, the gap between germline ends came to 5 bases. The CDR3 extends over 13 amino acids. This chain's CDR3 is CASIKSGANVLTF. The CDR3 DNA follows: TGTGCCAGCATAAAATCTGGGGCCAACGTCCTGACTTTC.

The chain combines TRBV7-2 with TRBJ1-2; D is perhaps TRBD1 (6 bases). Trimming shortened V by 5 bases and J by 7 bases, and 11 bases separated the two germline ends. Germline V lookup: CDR1 SGHTA, CDR2 FQGNSA. The CDR3 loop spans 12 amino acids. The CDR3 loop is CASSTGTFGYTF. The CDR3 DNA reads as TGTGCCAGCAGCACCGGGACATTTGGCTACACCTTC.

This clone was detected once. The chain couples TRBV9 to TRBJ1-1; a possible D gene is TRBD1 (6 bases). Per the germline V gene, CDR1 is SGDLS and CDR2 is YYNGEE. The V end lost 1 base, the J end lost 3 bases, and 10 bases lay between the germline ends. The CDR3 spans 14 residues. Here the CDR3 reads CASSVQGFDTEAFF. Here the CDR3 DNA reads TGTGCCAGCAGCGTACAGGGGTTCGACACTGAAGCTTTCTTT.

The gene calls are TRBV28 and TRBJ2-2; no firm D call. Germline V lookup: CDR1 MDHEN, CDR2 SYDVKM. The CDR3 spans 12 residues. The V gene lost 4 bases and the J gene lost 6 bases, with 6 bases spanning the gap. The CDR3 loop is CASSSFPGELFF. The CDR3 DNA reads TGTGCCAGCAGTTCGTTTCCCGGGGAGCTGTTTTTT.

The genes are TRBV7-9 and TRBJ2-5; D may be TRBD1 (5 bases). The germline V and J ends were trimmed by 3 bases and 5 bases, with 10 bases remaining between them. CDR1 SEHNR and CDR2 FQNEAQ come from the germline V gene (reference sequence). This CDR3 spans 13 amino acids. CDR3 loop: CASSFRAWETQYF. Written as DNA, the CDR3 is TGTGCCAGCAGCTTCAGGGCTTGGGAGACCCAGTACTTC.

This clone has more than one count but fewer than ten. This chain connects TRBV2 to TRBJ2-7; the D gene is possibly TRBD1 (6 bases). Trimming removed 7 bases at V and 7 bases at J, with 14 bases between. From germline, CDR1 is SNHLY and CDR2 FYNNEI. This CDR3 comprises 12 residues. DNA of the CDR3: TGTGCCAGCACTGAGCAGGGGTTGGAGCAGTACTTC. It codes for CASTEQGLEQYF.

This clone turned up a few times. The chain links TRBV29-1 to TRBJ1-5; 8 bases fit TRBD1. Looked up from germline, CDR1 is SQVTM and CDR2 is ANQGSEA. V trimming: 4 bases; J trimming: 7 bases; junction bases outside the gene matches: 12. CDR3 length equals 15 residues. The CDR3, as DNA: TGCAGCGTTGGGCAGGGGGCCGGGTCGAGGCAGCCCCAGCATTTT. This gives the protein CSVGQGAGSRQPQHF.

The V gene is TRBV9, the J gene TRBJ2-1, with D unclear. The CDR3 is made up of 11 amino acids. Trimming took off 2 bases at V and 7 bases at J, with 4 bases between the two ends. Per the germline V gene, CDR1 is SGDLS and CDR2 is YYNGEE. CDR3 nucleotides: TGTGCCAGCAGCGTTAATAATGAGCAGTTCTTC. It codes for CASSVNNEQFF.

The chain employs TRBV9 and TRBJ1-2, with 12 bases lining up with TRBD1. The CDR3 covers 15 residues. The V gene's germline CDR1 is SGDLS and CDR2 YYNGEE. With 4 bases clipped from V and 5 bases from J, the junction kept 6 bases outside the gene matches. The CDR3 coding sequence is TGTGCCAGCAGCCCGGGACAGGGGGCGGTATATGGCTACACCTTC. Amino acid sequence: CASSPGQGAVYGYTF.

This clone was seen just once. The J gene is TRBJ1-5, the V gene TRBV2; 8 bases are a match to TRBD1. Germline V gives CDR1 SNHLY, CDR2 FYNNEI. With 6 bases clipped from V and 5 bases from J, the junction kept 3 bases outside the gene matches. CDR3 length equals 13 residues. The CDR3 here is CASRNRGDQPQHF. The CDR3 DNA reads TGTGCCAGCAGGAACAGGGGGGATCAGCCCCAGCATTTT.

This sequence joins TRBV27 and TRBJ1-5, with 8 nucleotides matching TRBD1. Germline CDR1 and CDR2: MNHEY and SMNVEV (reference sequence). CDR3 length equals 14 residues. Trimming at V came to 9 bases and at J to 2 bases, leaving 6 bases not matched to a gene. For the CDR3, the DNA is TGTGCCAGTGCAGGGGGCGCGGGCAATCAGCCCCAGCATTTT. It codes for CASAGGAGNQPQHF.

The chain joins TRBV6-6 to TRBJ2-7; 9 bases fit TRBD1. Germline assignment: CDR1 MNHNY and CDR2 SVGAGI (reference sequence). The J segment lost 4 bases and the V segment lost 4 bases, leaving 2 bases of the junction unmatched. This CDR3 has 13 amino acids. The CDR3 spells CASSSGTGYEQYF. DNA of the CDR3: TGTGCCAGCAGTTCCGGGACAGGGTACGAGCAGTACTTC.

The CDR3 DNA follows: TGTGCCAGCTCACCCTCGTCCGGGGTAGGGCAGCCCCAGCATTTT. Translated: CASSPSSGVGQPQHF. The chain links TRBV18 to TRBJ1-5; D is uncertain. The CDR3 length is 15 residues. The ends were cut back, 3 bases at V and 7 bases at J, with 16 bases in the middle. Germline CDR1 reads KGHSH; CDR2 reads LQKENI.

The rearrangement links TRBV3-1 (or the pseudogene TRBV3-2) to TRBJ2-7; perhaps TRBD2 as D (6 bases). V shed 0 bases and J shed 2 bases, with 11 bases lying between them. This CDR3 comprises 15 residues. Per the germline V gene, CDR1 is LGHDT and CDR2 is YNNKEL (reference sequence). CDR3 sequence: CASSQDKLAPYEQYF. The DNA for the CDR3 is TGTGCCAGCAGCCAAGATAAACTAGCTCCCTACGAGCAGTACTTC.

About this clone: The sample contains more than one DNA sequence encoding this CDR3. This chain joins TRBV6-2 or TRBV6-3 and TRBJ2-3; D remains ambiguous. Per the germline V gene, CDR1 is MNHEY and CDR2 is SVGEGT. Trimming pared 5 bases from V and 1 base from J, leaving 7 bases between. CDR3 length: 13 amino acids. CDR3 nucleotide sequence: TGTGCCAGCAGTCCGACTGGCACAGATACGCAGTATTTT. Its translation is CASSPTGTDTQYF.

The V and J genes are TRBV5-1 and TRBJ2-3; 7 bases match TRBD2. CDR1 SGHRS and CDR2 YFSETQ come from the germline V gene. The CDR3 sequence is 16 residues long. Germline trimming cut 1 base from V and 0 bases from J; bases unmatched to any gene: 5. DNA of the CDR3: TGCGCCAGCAGCTTGAGATCTAGCGGAAGCACAGATACGCAGTATTTT. Translation gives CASSLRSSGSTDTQYF.

This chain joins TRBV27 and TRBJ2-6, with unresolved D. V lost 6 bases to trimming and J lost 0 bases, with 3 bases between them. The V gene's germline CDR1 is MNHEY and CDR2 SMNVEV (reference sequence). The CDR3 covers 13 residues. The CDR3 bases are TGTGCCAGCAGGAGCTCTGGGGCCAACGTCCTGACTTTC. This encodes CASRSSGANVLTF. Drawing the rest from reference TRBV27 and TRBJ2-6, the complete variable domain is EAQVTQNPRYLITVTGKKLTVTCSQNMNHEYMSWYRQDPGLGLRQIYYSMNVEVTDKGDVPEGYKVSRKEKRNFPLILESPSPNQTSLYFCASRSSGANVLTFGAGSRLTVL.

In this sample, this clone turned up once. This chain uses TRBV29-1 with TRBJ2-2, with D perhaps TRBD2 (9 bases). The ends were cut back, 4 bases at V and 5 bases at J, with 32 bases in the middle. This CDR3 has 20 amino acids. Per the germline V gene, CDR1 is SQVTM and CDR2 is ANQGSEA. The CDR3 sequence is CSVVLDRVLAGGEETGELFF. CDR3 bases: TGCAGCGTTGTCCTGGACAGGGTTTTGGCGGGAGGGGAAGAGACCGGGGAGCTGTTTTTT.

The rearrangement joins TRBV6-5 to TRBJ1-6; a possible D gene is TRBD1 (5 bases). The CDR3 is 14 residues long. Germline V gene sequence: CDR1 MNHEY, CDR2 SVGAGI. Trimming removed 4 bases from V and 4 bases from J, with 8 bases in between. The CDR3 region is CASSWTRYNSPLHF. The CDR3 DNA reads as TGTGCCAGCAGTTGGACACGATATAATTCACCCCTCCACTTT.

V usage is TRBV4-2 and J usage is TRBJ2-7, with a weak D call TRBD1 (6 bases). The V end was cut by 3 bases, the J end by 2 bases, with 11 bases between. Germline-derived CDR1 and CDR2 are LGHNA and YNFKEQ. The CDR3 spans 14 residues. CDR3 amino acids: CASSQGHGPYEQYF. CDR3 sequence (DNA): TGTGCCAGCAGCCAGGGACACGGACCCTACGAGCAGTACTTC.

This clone has just a few counts. The CDR3 coding sequence is TGTGCCAGCAGCCAGAGCGGACAGACTCACACCGGGGAGCTGTTTTTT. It specifies CASSQSGQTHTGELFF. The gene calls are TRBV3-1 (or the pseudogene TRBV3-2) and TRBJ2-2; a possible D gene is TRBD1 (6 bases). This CDR3 comprises 16 residues. Trimming left V 3 bases short and J 3 bases short, with 14 bases between. CDR1 and CDR2 from the germline V gene are LGHDT and YNNKEL (reference sequence).

This chain connects TRBV28 to TRBJ2-1, with 11 bases fitting TRBD2. The germline V gene has CDR1 MDHEN and CDR2 SYDVKM. The ends lost 5 bases at V and 8 bases at J; junction bases unmatched: 11. The CDR3 sequence is 16 residues long. DNA of the CDR3: TGTGCCAGCAGTGAGATACTAGCGGGAGCTACGTATGAGCAGTTCTTC. This encodes CASSEILAGATYEQFF.

The chain links TRBV28 to TRBJ2-3, with D possibly being TRBD2 (6 bases). CDR1 is MDHEN and CDR2 is SYDVKM in the germline V gene. With 4 bases removed from V and 8 bases from J, the gap between germline ends came to 13 bases. The CDR3 spans 13 residues. The CDR3 loop is CASSSRDLGTQYF. The DNA of the CDR3 is TGTGCCAGCAGTTCCCGGGACTTGGGTACGCAGTATTTT.